These 28 T cell receptor beta chains were sequenced from one sample in a study of STAT5B mutations in CD4+ large granular lymphocyte leukemia. The protocol was immunoSEQ multiplex PCR, while the TCRdb copy is restricted to in-frame clones and leaves out a portion. The top ten clones hold under 0.5% of a sample with about 22,000 clones, around 76% of them seen once. Sequences were obtained from CD4+ T cells from blood buffy coats. The receptors stem from a human donor in good health.

V usage is TRBV6-5 and J usage is TRBJ2-7, with TRBD1 identical over 8 bases. V trimming: 0 bases; J trimming: 4 bases; junction bases outside the gene matches: 8. The CDR3 spans 16 residues. Germline-derived CDR1 and CDR2 are MNHEY and SVGAGI. For the CDR3, the DNA is TGTGCCAGCAGTTACTCTAGAAGGGACAGGAGATACGAGCAGTACTTC. The encoded protein is CASSYSRRDRRYEQYF.

The chain employs TRBV5-8 and TRBJ1-6; no definite D call. Germline CDR1 is SGHTS and CDR2 is YDEGEE. Trimming left V 4 bases short and J 5 bases short, with 10 bases between. The CDR3 has 14 amino acids. CDR3 nucleotide sequence: TGTGCCAGCAGCCCAAGATACAATAATTCACCCCTCCACTTT. Encoded protein: CASSPRYNNSPLHF. Full variable domain (remainder filled in from reference TRBV5-8 and TRBJ1-6): EAGVTQSPTHLIKTRGQQATLRCSPISGHTSVYWYQQALGLGLQFLLWYDEGEERNRGNFPPRFSGRQFPNYSSELNVNALELEDSALYLCASSPRYNNSPLHFGNGTRLTVT.

The V gene is TRBV7-3, the J gene TRBJ2-2, with 11 bases lining up with TRBD2. The trim removed 4 bases at V and 6 bases at J, leaving 10 bases unmatched. Germline V gene sequence: CDR1 SGHTA, CDR2 FQGTGA. CDR3 length: 17 amino acids. DNA for the CDR3: TGTGCCAGCAGCTCCCTCCTTAGCGGGGGGGCCTCCGGGGAGCTGTTTTTT. Amino acid sequence: CASSSLLSGGASGELFF.

The gene calls are TRBV7-2 and TRBJ2-1; weak D call: TRBD2 (7 bases). The germline V gene has CDR1 SGHTA and CDR2 FQGNSA. The CDR3 length is 15 residues. V was clipped by 2 bases and J by 6 bases, with 14 bases between them. This CDR3 is CASSLSRGAFNEQFF. As DNA, the CDR3 is TGTGCCAGCAGCTTATCTCGGGGGGCTTTCAATGAGCAGTTCTTC.

This clone was counted between two and nine times. CDR3: CASGPAGLAEQYF. In DNA, the CDR3 is TGTGCCAGCGGGCCGGCGGGACTAGCGGAGCAGTACTTC. V gene TRBV28 combines with J gene TRBJ2-7; 10 nucleotides agree with TRBD2. There are 13 residues in the CDR3. The V segment lost 8 bases and the J segment 7 bases; nucleotides outside the gene matches: 8. Germline CDR1 reads MDHEN; CDR2 reads SYDVKM. Based on the CDR3 plus reference TRBV28 and TRBJ2-7, the full variable domain is DVKVTQSSRYLVKRTGEKVFLECVQDMDHENMFWYRQDPGLGLRLIYFSYDVKMKEKGDIPEGYSVSREKKERFSLILESASTNQTSMYLCASGPAGLAEQYFGPGTRLTVT.

The V call is TRBV5-4, the J call TRBJ1-2; TRBD1 aligns across 11 bases. CDR1 is SGHNT, CDR2 YYREEE, per germline (reference sequence). J lost 10 bases, V lost 4 bases, and 9 bases had no gene match. The CDR3 extends over 14 amino acids. For the CDR3, the DNA is TGTGCCAGCAGCCCTGCTGGGACAGGGGGAGACTACACCTTC. This gives the protein CASSPAGTGGDYTF.

The chain uses TRBV29-1 and TRBJ2-5, with 9 bases aligning to TRBD2. Per the germline V gene, CDR1 is SQVTM and CDR2 is ANQGSEA. CDR3 length equals 17 residues. The J segment lost 4 bases and the V segment lost 2 bases, leaving 14 bases of the junction unmatched. The chain's CDR3 is CSVEQQQTSGVRETQYF. The CDR3 DNA reads as TGCAGCGTTGAACAGCAGCAGACTAGCGGAGTCAGAGAGACCCAGTACTTC.

CDR3 coding DNA: TGCGCCAGCAGGGGGGAGGGGGCCTACGAGCAGTACTTC. Protein: CASRGEGAYEQYF. The chain has TRBV10-1 and TRBJ2-7, with D perhaps TRBD2 (7 bases). Germline lookup yields CDR1 WNHNN and CDR2 SYGVQD (reference sequence). The germline V and J ends were trimmed by 6 bases and 2 bases, with 11 bases remaining between them. CDR3 length: 13 residues.

The chain employs TRBV5-4 and TRBJ1-2; possible D gene TRBD1, 5 bases. CDR3 size: 13 residues. V was cut by 0 bases and J by 4 bases, with 7 bases left in between. Germline CDR1 is SGHNT and CDR2 is YYREEE (reference sequence). CDR3 protein: CASSLGQTYGYTF. Here the CDR3 DNA reads TGTGCCAGCAGCTTGGGACAGACCTATGGCTACACCTTC.

The chain is built from TRBV5-8 and TRBJ1-2; possibly TRBD1 for D (6 bases). Germline CDR1 SGHTS, CDR2 YDEGEE. Trimming removed 3 bases at V and 2 bases at J, with 14 bases between. CDR3 length: 15 residues. The CDR3 coding sequence is TGTGCCAGCAGCTCCCGGTGGGGGGCCAACTATGGCTACACCTTC. It encodes CASSSRWGANYGYTF.

The CDR3 here is CASSLYRAGGRNEQYF. CDR3 bases: TGTGCCAGCAGTTTATATCGGGCGGGAGGAAGGAACGAGCAGTACTTC. The rearrangement joins TRBV28 to TRBJ2-7; 8 bases are a match to TRBD2. Per germline, CDR1 MDHEN and CDR2 SYDVKM. The CDR3 runs to 16 residues. V was clipped by 1 base and J by 5 bases; unmatched bases: 10.

This clone has just a few counts. The CDR3 bases are TGTGCCAGCAGTGTGTTGGGGGAAAAACTGTTTTTT. Amino acids: CASSVLGEKLFF. The gene calls are TRBV2 and TRBJ1-4; D remains unclear. V was clipped by 4 bases and J by 8 bases, with 8 bases between them. Germline V gene sequence: CDR1 SNHLY, CDR2 FYNNEI. The CDR3 is 12 residues long.

The V and J genes are TRBV2 and TRBJ1-4; perhaps TRBD1 as D (5 bases). The CDR3 spans 14 residues. V lost 4 bases and J lost 3, with 9 bases in between. The germline V gene has CDR1 SNHLY and CDR2 FYNNEI. The CDR3 spells CASSGGRPNEKLFF. CDR3 sequence (DNA): TGTGCCAGCAGTGGGGGACGGCCTAATGAAAAACTGTTTTTT.

The CDR3 region has the DNA TGCGCCAGCAGCTTGGCACAGGGGGGAGCTTTCTTT. Protein product: CASSLAQGGAFF. The chain links TRBV5-1 to TRBJ1-1; 8 bases line up with TRBD1. The CDR3 contains 12 residues. J lost 10 bases, V lost 0 bases, and 2 bases had no gene match. Per the germline V gene, CDR1 is SGHRS and CDR2 is YFSETQ.

This clone was recorded once. This chain uses TRBV7-2 with TRBJ2-7; D could derive from TRBD1 or TRBD2 (6 bases each). CDR3 length equals 16 residues. The germline V and J ends were trimmed by 2 bases and 5 bases, with 19 bases remaining between them. Germline CDR1 and CDR2: SGHTA and FQGNSA. CDR3 nucleotide sequence: TGTGCCAGCAGCTTAAAGGCGGGGTGGGGGGCGAACGAGCAGTACTTC. Residues: CASSLKAGWGANEQYF.

This sequence joins TRBV13 and TRBJ2-5; 8 nucleotides match TRBD1. The assigned J gene may be wrong: the sequence end matches TRBJ2-7 better. CDR3 length equals 13 residues. The germline CDR1 and CDR2 sequences are PRHDT and FYEKMQ (reference sequence). The chain's CDR3 is CASTRTGLYEQYF. The CDR3, as DNA: TGTGCCAGCACACGGACAGGGCTCTACGAGCAGTACTTC.

In its sample, this clone was seen a few times. Written as DNA, the CDR3 is TGCGCCAGCAGCCAAGAGGGACAGTCTAATGAAAAACTGTTTTTT. As protein: CASSQEGQSNEKLFF. The chain is built from TRBV4-1 and TRBJ1-4, with TRBD1 matching 7 bases. V gave up 0 bases and J gave up 3 bases; unmatched junction bases: 1. In germline, CDR1 is MGHRA, CDR2 YSYEKL. CDR3 size: 15 residues.

CDR3: CASRGLAGMDHNEQFF. The CDR3 DNA is TGTGCCAGCAGGGGACTAGCGGGGATGGACCACAATGAGCAGTTCTTC. V and J are TRBV27 and TRBJ2-1; the match to TRBD2 covers 13 bases. Germline CDR1 is MNHEY and CDR2 is SMNVEV (reference sequence). Trimming took 6 bases from V and 5 from J; bases not matched to a gene: 7. The CDR3 loop spans 16 amino acids.

This chain uses TRBV5-4 with TRBJ1-6, with D hard to call. The CDR3 extends over 14 amino acids. Trimming cost V 0 bases and J 6 bases, with 7 bases left between them. From germline, CDR1 is SGHNT and CDR2 YYREEE (reference sequence). As DNA, the CDR3 is TGTGCCAGCAGCTTGGGTAGCCTTAATTCACCCCTCCACTTT. It yields the protein CASSLGSLNSPLHF.

This chain joins TRBV2 and TRBJ1-1, with D possibly TRBD1 on 5 matching bases. Germline V CDR1 and CDR2: SNHLY, FYNNEI. The CDR3 covers 15 residues. V was clipped by 9 bases and J by 4 bases, with 21 bases between them. CDR3 sequence: CASRDLKSVVTEAFF. In DNA form, the CDR3 reads TGTGCCAGTAGGGACCTTAAGTCCGTGGTCACTGAAGCTTTCTTT.

The V call is TRBV29-1, the J call TRBJ1-1; possibly TRBD1 for D (5 bases). Looked up from germline, CDR1 is SQVTM and CDR2 is ANQGSEA. V lost 4 bases, J lost 7 bases, and 10 bases lay in between. This CDR3 has 11 residues. In nucleotides, the CDR3 is TGCAGCGTTGGGACACCCATTGAAGCTTTCTTT. Amino acid sequence: CSVGTPIEAFF.

The V call is TRBV6-6, the J call TRBJ1-5; 7 nucleotides agree with TRBD1. J lost 3 bases, V lost 6 bases, and 5 bases had no gene match. The CDR3 has 14 residues. The germline V gene encodes CDR1 MNHNY and CDR2 SVGAGI (reference sequence). Here the CDR3 reads CASRRQGINQPQHF. CDR3 sequence (DNA): TGTGCCAGCAGGCGACAGGGTATCAATCAGCCCCAGCATTTT.

The V call is TRBV5-1, the J call TRBJ2-1; 12 bases fit TRBD2. J lost 4 bases, V lost 8 bases, and 10 bases had no gene match. The CDR3 consists of 16 residues. Germline V gives CDR1 SGHRS, CDR2 YFSETQ. Here the CDR3 reads CASYSSGGAGYNEQFF. The CDR3 nucleotides are TGCGCCAGTTACTCTAGCGGGGGGGCCGGTTACAATGAGCAGTTCTTC.

The chain is built from TRBV4-3 and TRBJ2-7; 10 bases are shared with TRBD1. V gave up 3 bases and J gave up 5 bases; unmatched junction bases: 13. Germline V lookup: CDR1 LGHNA, CDR2 YSLEER. CDR3 length equals 17 residues. The CDR3 spells CASSHGTGTGVSDEQYF. The CDR3 DNA reads TGCGCCAGCAGCCATGGAACCGGGACAGGGGTTAGCGACGAGCAGTACTTC.

This chain joins TRBV6-1 and TRBJ1-2, with D unresolved. Germline lookup yields CDR1 MNHNS and CDR2 SASEGT. The CDR3 runs 12 residues. Trimming left V 3 bases short and J 5 bases short, with 7 bases between. The CDR3 DNA follows: TGTGCCAGCAGTGACAGCTATTATGGCTACACCTTC. Translation: CASSDSYYGYTF.

This chain connects TRBV9 to TRBJ2-4; D possibly corresponds to TRBD1 (6 bases). The CDR3 is made up of 16 amino acids. CDR1 SGDLS and CDR2 YYNGEE come from the germline V gene. Between the trimmed V and J ends, which lost 4 bases and 3 bases, there was a span of 17 bases. The CDR3, as DNA: TGTGCCAGCAGCTCCTGGGGGACACGGGACAAAAACATTCAGTACTTC. This translates into CASSSWGTRDKNIQYF.

The chain links TRBV7-2 to TRBJ2-3, with D perhaps TRBD2 (7 bases). Trimming removed 5 bases from V and 0 bases from J, with 15 bases in between. Germline V CDR1 and CDR2: SGHTA, FQGNSA. CDR3 size: 16 residues. In DNA, the CDR3 is TGTGCCAGCAGCCGAGTAGGCGGGGGCAGCACAGATACGCAGTATTTT. This translates into CASSRVGGGSTDTQYF.

The genes are TRBV7-2 and TRBJ2-1; D is possibly TRBD1 or TRBD2 (5 bases each). V was trimmed by 4 bases and J by 4 bases, leaving 14 bases between them. Germline V lookup: CDR1 SGHTA, CDR2 FQGNSA. CDR3 size: 15 residues. CDR3 protein: CASSSGRSGYNEQFF. CDR3 nucleotide sequence: TGTGCCAGCAGCTCAGGGCGGTCGGGGTACAATGAGCAGTTCTTC.